This TCR beta chain is from a study of T cells in Graves' hyperthyroidism and ophthalmopathy. Regarding the study as a whole: Also found in blood were most expanded thyroid clonotypes above 0.001.

In its sample, this clonotype was seen a few times. Its antigen is as yet unknown. At one boundary the junction diverges from the germline segment, which might be a read error. Every diagnosis used clinical symptoms, serum thyroxine and TRAb, thyroid ultrasound and orbital computed tomography. The CDR3 is 15 residues long. Germline values: CDR1 SGHAT, CDR2 FQDESV (reference sequence). Researchers took RNA transcripts and amplified the TCR beta CDR3 regions from them. A set of HTBI primers served as the primers for a first-round RT-PCR of the TCR CDR3. TCRdb independently ran MiXCR on the multiplex PCR reads; one entry per CDR3 protein. The sample lists about 320,000 distinct CDR3 sequences; about 15% were seen once.

Sequenced input: blood. The TCR sequence derives from a man aged 25-40 years with Graves' hyperthyroidism. J is TRBJ2-1 and V is TRBV11-1, with D possibly called TRBD1 or TRBD2 (6 bases each). Here the CDR3 DNA reads TGCGCCAGCAGCCAGGTAGGGGGGTCCTACAATGAGCAGTTCTTC. Encoded protein: CASSQVGGSYNEQFF.